A single sample gave rise to the 18 T cell receptor beta chains below, sequenced in a study of T-cell memory formation after mild COVID-19. Each CDR3 protein gets one entry after TCRdb re-called the 5' RACE reads with MiXCR. This table has roughly 410,000 distinct CDR3 sequences, more than 20% appearing once. The sequenced material came from PBMCs or a T cell subset sorted from them (not recorded which). The source is an adult woman who had mild COVID-19 (a few samples of this study predate the infection). Cell type and time point are not known.

The CDR3 region is CASSPDPSYTQYF. The CDR3 region has the DNA TGTGCCAGCAGTCCGGACCCTTCTTATACGCAGTATTTT. This rearrangement joins TRBV27 to TRBJ2-3, with D hard to call. The CDR3 loop spans 13 amino acids. V was cut by 5 bases and J by 7 bases, with 13 bases left in between. Germline V CDR1 and CDR2: MNHEY, SMNVEV (reference sequence).

The genes are TRBV12-3 or TRBV12-4 and TRBJ2-7; 9 nucleotides line up with TRBD1. This CDR3 has 15 residues. V trimming: 1 base; J trimming: 2 bases; junction bases outside the gene matches: 3. The CDR3 here is CASSLGGQGPYEQYF. CDR3 nucleotide sequence: TGTGCCAGCAGTTTAGGGGGACAGGGACCCTACGAGCAGTACTTC.

The chain recombines TRBV7-8 with TRBJ1-5, with D possibly matching TRBD1 (6 bases). CDR1 is SGHVS and CDR2 is FQNEAQ in the germline V gene. The ends were cut back, 6 bases at V and 8 bases at J, with 17 bases in the middle. The CDR3 runs to 14 residues. CDR3 in DNA: TGTGCCAGCAGTTTCACAGGGATGTGGAAGCCCCAGCATTTT. This sequence encodes CASSFTGMWKPQHF.

The gene calls are TRBV29-1 and TRBJ2-4, with TRBD1 as a possible D gene (6 bases). The CDR3 is 13 residues long. Germline V gives CDR1 SQVTM, CDR2 ANQGSEA. Trimming stripped 4 bases from V and 1 base from J, with 8 bases between. Here the CDR3 reads CSVAGAAKNIQYF. The CDR3 DNA reads as TGCAGCGTTGCAGGGGCGGCCAAAAACATTCAGTACTTC.

J is TRBJ2-5 and V is TRBV12-3 or TRBV12-4, with a possible D match to TRBD2 (5 bases). The CDR3 has 14 residues. Trimming removed 6 bases at V and 9 bases at J, with 20 bases between. The CDR3 nucleotides read TGTGCCAGCAGCCCCGCAGCGGCCTACGGGGCCCAGTACTTC. Translated, it gives CASSPAAAYGAQYF.

This chain links TRBV18 with TRBJ2-3; unclear D gene. The CDR3 is 13 residues long. From germline, CDR1 is KGHSH and CDR2 LQKENI. V was clipped by 5 bases and J by 0 bases, with 6 bases between them. CDR3 coding DNA: TGTGCCAGCTCAGCCACTAGCACAGATACGCAGTATTTT. Translating gives CASSATSTDTQYF.

The chain employs TRBV7-6 and TRBJ2-1; D not resolved. The CDR3 spans 15 residues. Trimming removed 4 bases at V and 2 bases at J, with 12 bases between. Germline-derived CDR1 and CDR2 are SGHVS and FNYEAQ. CDR3 loop: CASSSASGPYNEQFF. The CDR3, as DNA: TGTGCCAGCAGCTCCGCCTCCGGGCCCTACAATGAGCAGTTCTTC.

This chain uses TRBV2 with TRBJ2-7, with TRBD1 matching 10 bases. From germline, CDR1 is SNHLY and CDR2 FYNNEI. The J segment lost 4 bases and the V segment lost 4 bases, leaving 7 bases of the junction unmatched. CDR3 size: 15 residues. CDR3 sequence reads: CASSAGDRGFYEQYF. The CDR3, as DNA: TGTGCCAGCAGTGCTGGGGACAGGGGATTTTACGAGCAGTACTTC.

For this clonotype: Being one base from a much bigger clone, this may be a read error. It is likely a read error, because the conserved phenylalanine at the end of the CDR3 is missing. The chain combines TRBV9 with TRBJ2-1; D is perhaps TRBD1 or TRBD2 (6 bases each). Trimming removed 0 bases at V and 7 bases at J, with 23 bases between. Germline V lookup: CDR1 SGDLS, CDR2 YYNGEE. This CDR3 has 18 amino acids. The CDR3 DNA sequence: TGTGCCAGCAGCGTAGGGCGTCTGGGCGTCCAAGGGGGGAATGAGCAGTTCTTA. Translated: CASSVGRLGVQGGNEQFL.

This clonotype was detected only a few times. This chain connects TRBV5-6 to TRBJ2-1; D unclear. Germline V gives CDR1 SGHDT, CDR2 YYEEEE. This CDR3 comprises 13 residues. The V end lost 4 bases, the J end lost 8 bases, and 13 bases lay between the germline ends. Here the CDR3 reads CASSLANGDEQFF. As DNA, the CDR3 is TGTGCCAGCAGCCTGGCAAATGGAGATGAGCAGTTCTTC.

This clonotype was counted only a few times. The chain couples TRBV30 to TRBJ1-2; possible D gene TRBD1, 5 bases. Trimming pared 3 bases from V and 8 bases from J, leaving 22 bases between. This CDR3 has 15 amino acids. Germline CDR1 GTSNPN, CDR2 SVGIG (reference sequence). In nucleotides, the CDR3 is TGTGCCTGGAGCCCTCTCTTGGGCAGGGCATTCGGCTACACCTTC. It encodes CAWSPLLGRAFGYTF. Full variable domain (rest looked up from reference TRBV30 and TRBJ1-2): SQTIHQWPATLVQPVGSPLSLECTVEGTSNPNLYWYRQAAGRGLQLLFYSVGIGQISSEVPQNLSASRPQDRQFILSSKKLLLSDSGFYLCAWSPLLGRAFGYTFGSGTRLTVV.

This rearrangement joins TRBV7-9 to TRBJ1-1; D uncertain. Per the germline V gene, CDR1 is SEHNR and CDR2 is FQNEAQ (reference sequence). V was trimmed by 1 base and J by 7 bases, leaving 10 bases between them. This CDR3 has 13 amino acids. The CDR3 region is CASSLGGHSEAFF. The CDR3 DNA reads TGTGCCAGCAGCTTAGGCGGGCACAGTGAAGCTTTCTTT.

V gene TRBV5-6 combines with J gene TRBJ2-4; TRBD2 is a possible D gene (6 bases). V lost 2 bases, J lost 5 bases, and 11 bases lay in between. This CDR3 is 14 amino acids long. Germline V lookup: CDR1 SGHDT, CDR2 YYEEEE. In nucleotides, the CDR3 is TGTGCCAGCAGCTTCCGGTGGGGGGAAAACATTCAGTACTTC. Translation: CASSFRWGENIQYF.

About this clonotype itself: This clone may be a read error of a much larger clone one base away. The chain couples TRBV7-2 to TRBJ1-1; the match to TRBD1 covers 9 bases. The junction had 2 bases not matched to a gene; V was cut back by 5 bases and J by 1 base. Germline CDR1 SGHTA, CDR2 FQGNSA. CDR3 length: 14 residues. The CDR3 loop reads CASSQTGGNTEAFF. In DNA form, the CDR3 reads TGTGCCAGCAGCCAGACAGGGGGGAACACTGAAGCTTTCTTT.

The chain combines TRBV29-1 with TRBJ2-7; D is unclear. Trimming shortened V by 0 bases and J by 5 bases, and 14 bases separated the two germline ends. Germline CDR1 and CDR2: SQVTM and ANQGSEA. The CDR3 has 14 residues. The CDR3 sequence is CSVEETYSEHEQYF. CDR3 sequence (DNA): TGCAGCGTTGAAGAGACCTACAGCGAGCACGAGCAGTACTTC.

V usage is TRBV24-1 and J usage is TRBJ2-5; the match to TRBD1 covers 8 bases. The CDR3 consists of 14 residues. The V gene end was trimmed by 7 bases and the J gene end by 4 bases; junction bases not matched to a gene: 7. Germline V gene lookup returns CDR1 KGHDR and CDR2 SFDVKD. CDR3 bases: TGTGCCACCAGGGGCTCTGACAGGGGAGAGACCCAGTACTTC. It encodes CATRGSDRGETQYF.

On this clonotype itself: Germline and junction disagree at one end, which may indicate a read error. The chain has TRBV20-1 and TRBJ2-3; 9 bases map to TRBD2. Germline CDR1 DFQATT, CDR2 SNEGSKA (reference sequence). The CDR3 runs to 16 residues. The CDR3 DNA reads as TGCAGTGCCAGAGGCCCACGCGGGGGGGTTCGAGATACGCAGTATTTT. This codes for CSARGPRGGVRDTQYF.

The table lists this clonotype with a few counts. V usage is TRBV5-4 and J usage is TRBJ2-7, with D possibly TRBD1 on 5 matching bases. The ends were cut back, 4 bases at V and 3 bases at J, with 11 bases in the middle. Germline lookup yields CDR1 SGHNT and CDR2 YYREEE (reference sequence). This CDR3 has 13 amino acids. The CDR3 nucleotides read TGTGCCAGCAGCGTAGGGGCAGACTACGAGCAGTACTTC. Translation gives CASSVGADYEQYF.